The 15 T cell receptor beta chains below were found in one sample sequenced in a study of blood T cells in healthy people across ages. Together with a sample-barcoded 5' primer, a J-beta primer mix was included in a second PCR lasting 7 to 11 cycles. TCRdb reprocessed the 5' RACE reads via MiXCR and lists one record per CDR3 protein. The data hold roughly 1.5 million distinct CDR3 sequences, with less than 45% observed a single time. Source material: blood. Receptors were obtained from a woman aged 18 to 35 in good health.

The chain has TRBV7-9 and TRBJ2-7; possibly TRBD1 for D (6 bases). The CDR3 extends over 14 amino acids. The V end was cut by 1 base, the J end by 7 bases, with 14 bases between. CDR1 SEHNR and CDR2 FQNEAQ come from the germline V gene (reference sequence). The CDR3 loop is CASSLGLTGDEQYF. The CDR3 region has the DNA TGTGCCAGCAGCTTAGGACTGACAGGAGATGAGCAGTACTTC. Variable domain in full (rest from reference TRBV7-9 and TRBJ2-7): DTGVSQNPRHKITKRGQNVTFRCDPISEHNRLYWYRQTLGQGPEFLTYFQNEAQLEKSRLLSDRFSAERPKGSFSTLEIQRTEQGDSAMYLCASSLGLTGDEQYFGPGTRLTVT.

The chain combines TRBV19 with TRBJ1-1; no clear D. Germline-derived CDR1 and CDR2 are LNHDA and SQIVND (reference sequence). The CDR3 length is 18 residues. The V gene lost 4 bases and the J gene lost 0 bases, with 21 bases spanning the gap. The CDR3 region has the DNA TGTGCCAGTAGTACCGACCCTTGGACGGTGGGCATGAACACTGAAGCTTTCTTT. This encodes CASSTDPWTVGMNTEAFF. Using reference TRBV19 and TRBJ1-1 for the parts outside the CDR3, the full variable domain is DGGITQSPKYLFRKEGQNVTLSCEQNLNHDAMYWYRQDPGQGLRLIYYSQIVNDFQKGDIAEGYSVSREKKESFPLTVTSAQKNPTAFYLCASSTDPWTVGMNTEAFFGQGTRLTVV.

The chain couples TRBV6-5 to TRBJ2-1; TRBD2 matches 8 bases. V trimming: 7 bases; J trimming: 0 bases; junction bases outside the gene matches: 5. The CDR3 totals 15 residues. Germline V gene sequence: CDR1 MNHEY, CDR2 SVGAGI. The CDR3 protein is CASNPGGGSYNEQFF. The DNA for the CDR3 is TGTGCCAGCAACCCGGGGGGGGGCTCCTACAATGAGCAGTTCTTC.

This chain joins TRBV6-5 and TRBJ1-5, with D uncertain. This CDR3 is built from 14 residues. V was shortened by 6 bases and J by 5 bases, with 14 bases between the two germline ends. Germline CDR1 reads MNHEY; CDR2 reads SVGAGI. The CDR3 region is CASSRGIRDQPQHF. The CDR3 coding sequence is TGTGCCAGCAGCCGGGGAATCCGGGATCAGCCCCAGCATTTT.

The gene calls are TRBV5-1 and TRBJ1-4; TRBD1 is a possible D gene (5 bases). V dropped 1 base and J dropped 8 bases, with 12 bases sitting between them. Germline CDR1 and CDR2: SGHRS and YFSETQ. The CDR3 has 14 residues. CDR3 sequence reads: CASSLLGTEEKLFF. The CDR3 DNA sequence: TGCGCCAGCAGCTTGTTGGGGACGGAGGAAAAACTGTTTTTT.

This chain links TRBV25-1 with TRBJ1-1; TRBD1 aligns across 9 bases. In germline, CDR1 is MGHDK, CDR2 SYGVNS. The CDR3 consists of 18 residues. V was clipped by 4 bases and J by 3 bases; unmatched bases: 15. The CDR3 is CASSGSLNRGLRDTEAFF. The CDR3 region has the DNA TGTGCCAGCAGTGGCTCCCTTAACAGGGGGCTTAGGGACACTGAAGCTTTCTTT.

CDR3 DNA sequence: TGTGCCAGCTCACCAGCCGCCGGGACAGGGGGGACTGAAGCTTTCTTT. It is translated as CASSPAAGTGGTEAFF. The chain uses TRBV18 and TRBJ1-1, with TRBD1 matching over 11 bases. The CDR3 length is 16 residues. Germline loops: CDR1 KGHSH, CDR2 LQKENI. J lost 5 bases, V lost 2 bases, and 7 bases had no gene match.

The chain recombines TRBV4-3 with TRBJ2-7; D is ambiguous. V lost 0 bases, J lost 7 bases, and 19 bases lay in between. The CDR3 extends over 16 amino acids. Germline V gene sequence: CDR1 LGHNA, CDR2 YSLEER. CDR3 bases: TGCGCCAGCAGCCAAGATCGGGCCTACTCCTACAATGAGCAGTACTTC. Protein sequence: CASSQDRAYSYNEQYF.

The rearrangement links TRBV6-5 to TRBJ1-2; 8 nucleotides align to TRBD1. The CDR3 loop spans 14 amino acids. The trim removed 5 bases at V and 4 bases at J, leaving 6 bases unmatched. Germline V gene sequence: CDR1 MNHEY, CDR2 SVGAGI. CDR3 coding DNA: TGTGCCAGCAGTAGCAACGACAGGGGCTATGGCTACACCTTC. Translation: CASSSNDRGYGYTF.

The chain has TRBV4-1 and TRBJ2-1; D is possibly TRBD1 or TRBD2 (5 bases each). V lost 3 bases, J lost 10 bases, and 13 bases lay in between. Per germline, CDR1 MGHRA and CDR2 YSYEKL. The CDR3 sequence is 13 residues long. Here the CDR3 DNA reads TGCGCCAGCAGCCAGGGGGTCCTCGGGGAGCAGTTCTTC. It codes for CASSQGVLGEQFF.

DNA for the CDR3: TGTGCCAGCACCTTGGACGGATCCTACAATGAGCAGTTCTTC. This sequence encodes CASTLDGSYNEQFF. This chain links TRBV25-1 with TRBJ2-1; D is undetermined. V gave up 7 bases and J gave up 1 base, with 11 bases separating them. Germline V gene sequence: CDR1 MGHDK, CDR2 SYGVNS. The CDR3 has 14 amino acids.

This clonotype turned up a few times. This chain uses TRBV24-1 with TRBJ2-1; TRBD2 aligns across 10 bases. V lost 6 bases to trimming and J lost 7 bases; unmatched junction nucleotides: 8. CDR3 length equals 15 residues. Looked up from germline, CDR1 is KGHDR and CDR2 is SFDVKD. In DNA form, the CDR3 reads TGTGCCACCAGTTCTTCTAGCGGGGGTGTGAATGAGCAGTTCTTC. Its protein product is CATSSSSGGVNEQFF.

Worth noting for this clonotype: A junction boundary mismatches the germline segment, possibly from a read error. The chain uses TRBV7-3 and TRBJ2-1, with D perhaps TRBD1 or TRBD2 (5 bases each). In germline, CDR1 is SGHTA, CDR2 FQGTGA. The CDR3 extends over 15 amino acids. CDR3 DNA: TGTGCCAGCAGCCGGGACCAAAACCCCTACAACGAGCAGTTCTTC. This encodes CASSRDQNPYNEQFF.

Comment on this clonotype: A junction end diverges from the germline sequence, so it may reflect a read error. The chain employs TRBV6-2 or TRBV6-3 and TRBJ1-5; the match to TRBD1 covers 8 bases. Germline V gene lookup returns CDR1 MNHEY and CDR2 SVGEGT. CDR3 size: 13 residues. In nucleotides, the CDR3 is TGTGCCAGCAGGGACAGGGCCAATCGGCCCCAGCATTTT. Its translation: CASRDRANRPQHF.

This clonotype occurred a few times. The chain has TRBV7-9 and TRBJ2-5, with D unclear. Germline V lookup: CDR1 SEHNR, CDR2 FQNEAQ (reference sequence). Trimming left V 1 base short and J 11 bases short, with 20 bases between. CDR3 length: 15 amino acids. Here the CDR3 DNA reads TGTGCCAGCAGCTTAGGTTCCTCATCCTACAATGAGCAGTACTTC. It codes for CASSLGSSSYNEQYF.